The 12 T cell receptor beta chains below all came from one sample that was sequenced in a study of metastatic and nonmetastatic thyroid tumors. TCRdb redid the clone calls on the PCR reads using MiXCR. The table includes approximately 24,000 clones, more than 20% detected once. Every patient was untreated before thyroid surgery. The sequenced sample consisted of blood. The receptors shown here come from a male donor with papillary thyroid cancer or a benign thyroid nodule (not recorded which). Some clones in this sample may be carry-over from other donors' samples.

At least ten counts were recorded for this clone. CDR3: CASSTTSTKQYF. CDR3 DNA: TGTGCCAGCAGCACCACCTCTACCAAGCAGTACTTC. This chain connects TRBV28 to TRBJ2-7, with D hard to call. CDR1 and CDR2 (germline): MDHEN, SYDVKM. The germline V and J ends were trimmed by 6 bases and 8 bases, with 14 bases remaining between them. This CDR3 spans 12 amino acids. Full variable domain (outside the CDR3, taken from reference TRBV28 and TRBJ2-7): DVKVTQSSRYLVKRTGEKVFLECVQDMDHENMFWYRQDPGLGLRLIYFSYDVKMKEKGDIPEGYSVSREKKERFSLILESASTNQTSMYLCASSTTSTKQYFGPGTRLTVT.

This CDR3 reads CASKRGQVEGYTF. In nucleotides, the CDR3 is TGTGCCAGTAAACGCGGACAGGTGGAGGGCTACACCTTC. The chain carries TRBV19 and TRBJ1-2; TRBD1 aligns across 7 bases. V dropped 7 bases and J dropped 8; count of bases not matched to a gene: 10. Per germline, CDR1 LNHDA and CDR2 SQIVND (reference sequence). The CDR3 covers 13 residues.

Ten or more counts support this clone. It may be a read error: a sequence one base away is much more abundant. Other DNA sequences in the same sample also yield this CDR3. J is TRBJ1-2 and V is TRBV12-3 or TRBV12-4; the match to TRBD1 covers 12 bases. Trimming removed 5 bases from V and 8 bases from J; junction bases left unmatched: 9. The CDR3 is made up of 15 amino acids. CDR3 in DNA: TGTGCCAGCAGTAGGAGTCCTGGGACAGGGGGCGGCTACACCTTC. Translation: CASSRSPGTGGGYTF.

This clone was counted many times. This chain connects TRBV6-4 to TRBJ2-1; 9 nucleotides align to TRBD2. The germline gives CDR1 MRHNA, CDR2 SNTAGT. CDR3 length: 16 residues. Trimming at V came to 0 bases and at J to 0 bases, leaving 0 bases not matched to a gene. CDR3 sequence reads: CASSDSTSGSYNEQFF. CDR3 in DNA: TGTGCCAGCAGTGACTCGACTAGCGGCTCCTACAATGAGCAGTTCTTC.

This clone showed up just a few times. A clone one base away is much larger, so this may be a read error. The chain uses TRBV20-1 and TRBJ2-3; D possibly corresponds to TRBD1 (5 bases). This CDR3 region has 13 residues. CDR1 DFQATT and CDR2 SNEGSKA come from the germline V gene (reference sequence). CDR3 DNA sequence: TGCAGTGCTATCCAAACGATGACAGATACGCAGTGTTTT. Its translation: CSAIQTMTDTQCF.

This clone was seen just once. V and J are TRBV5-1 and TRBJ2-7, with TRBD1 matching over 8 bases. Per germline, CDR1 SGHRS and CDR2 YFSETQ. The CDR3 is made up of 12 amino acids. J was trimmed by 6 bases and V by 1 base; bases with no gene match: 0. In DNA, the CDR3 is TGCGCCAGCAGCTTGACAGGGGGCGAGCAGTACTTC. Amino acids: CASSLTGGEQYF.

This clone has a count of ten or more. This chain connects TRBV5-5 to TRBJ1-4, with D unclear. V lost 0 bases, J lost 6 bases, and 21 bases lay in between. Germline V gene data show CDR1 as SGHKS and CDR2 as YYEKEE (reference sequence). The CDR3 runs 18 residues. The CDR3 protein is CASSLEARPTRPDEKLFF. The CDR3 nucleotides are TGTGCCAGCAGCTTGGAGGCCAGACCAACCCGGCCGGATGAAAAACTGTTTTTT.

Ten or more counts support this clone. The V gene is TRBV25-1, the J gene TRBJ1-6; maybe TRBD1 (5 bases). The CDR3 loop spans 16 amino acids. Per germline, CDR1 MGHDK and CDR2 SYGVNS. The ends were cut back, 5 bases at V and 7 bases at J, with 18 bases in the middle. CDR3 coding DNA: TGTGCCAGCAGTAACTCCGGGGGTATTTTCAATTCACCCCTCCACTTT. This gives the protein CASSNSGGIFNSPLHF.

This clone was seen repeatedly, ten times or more. The chain joins TRBV20-1 to TRBJ2-7; TRBD2 aligns across 8 bases. The J segment lost 0 bases and the V segment lost 7 bases, leaving 2 bases of the junction unmatched. Germline CDR1 reads DFQATT; CDR2 reads SNEGSKA (reference sequence). The CDR3 runs to 12 residues. The CDR3 bases are TGCAGTGTAGCGGGATTCTCCTACGAGCAGTACTTC. This codes for CSVAGFSYEQYF.

Comment on this clone: Lacking the conserved final phenylalanine or tryptophan, this CDR3 likely reflects a read error. The V call is TRBV6-2 or TRBV6-3, the J call TRBJ2-2; TRBD2 matches at 13 bases. The V segment lost 7 bases and the J segment 7 bases; nucleotides outside the gene matches: 9. CDR3 size: 16 residues. Germline CDR1 is MNHEY and CDR2 is SVGEGT. CDR3 sequence (DNA): TGTGCCAGCATTCCCCCGGGACTAGCGGGAATCGGGGAGCTGTTTCTT. Its translation: CASIPPGLAGIGELFL.

Points on this clone: This may come from a read error, since a much larger clone is one base off. The J gene is TRBJ1-5, the V gene TRBV20-1; D is uncertain. Germline CDR1 DFQATT, CDR2 SNEGSKA (reference sequence). V was shortened by 2 bases and J by 0 bases, with 5 bases between the two germline ends. This CDR3 is built from 13 residues. CDR3 bases: TGCAGTGCTAGATACGGTAGCAATCAGCCCCAGCATTTT. Protein product: CSARYGSNQPQHF.

This clone has just a few counts. A read error may produce the germline difference seen at one junction end. J is TRBJ2-7 and V is TRBV24-1; 9 bases are a match to TRBD2. CDR1 is KGHDR, CDR2 SFDVKD, per germline. This CDR3 is built from 15 residues. This CDR3 reads CATSNSLAGGYEQYF. The CDR3 DNA follows: TGTGCCACCAGTAACTCACTAGCGGGTGGCTACGAGCAATACTTC.